The rows below give T cell receptor beta chains drawn from one sample of a study of T cells after yellow fever vaccination. TCRdb re-analysed the 5' RACE reads in MiXCR, keeping a single row per CDR3 protein. The data hold hundreds of thousands of distinct CDR3 sequences, with around an eighth observed a single time. Material: PBMCs, obtained on the day of the yellow fever booster vaccination. Receptor source: a man aged 30-40 years who received the YFV17D yellow fever vaccine. Each CDR3 is given with its conserved first and last residue. A D gene is named only where the DNA matches it firmly. Some rows mark clone size as missing; the rest say once, few, many or name a class of expanded clone.

d_call j_call v_call clone_size cdr3_aa cdr3_nt
. TRBJ2-3 TRBV7-3 few CASSLRGLTTDTQYF TGTGCCAGCAGCTTAAGGGGACTGACAACAGATACGCAGTATTTT
. TRBJ2-7 TRBV18 many CASSPLGAYEQYF TGTGCCAGCAGCCCGCTGGGGGCCTACGAGCAGTACTTC
TRBD2 TRBJ2-7 TRBV7-9 . CASSPAQRGVLEQYF TGTGCCAGCAGCCCGGCCCAGCGGGGGGTCCTCGAGCAGTACTTC
. TRBJ2-7 TRBV7-2 few CASSLEFSNYEQYF TGTGCCAGCAGCTTAGAATTTAGCAACTACGAGCAGTACTTC
. TRBJ2-5 TRBV20-1 . CSATPPQENQYF TGCAGTGCTACACCTCCTCAAGAGAACCAGTACTTC
. TRBJ2-3 TRBV30 . CAWRVQSRYTDTQYF TGTGCCTGGAGAGTCCAGAGCCGATACACAGATACGCAGTATTTT
. TRBJ1-2 TRBV28 . CASSFLGAKGYTF TGTGCCAGCAGCTTCTTGGGCGCGAAAGGCTACACCTTC
. TRBJ2-5 TRBV29-1 . CSLREQGQETQYF TGCAGCCTACGAGAACAGGGTCAAGAGACCCAGTACTTC
. TRBJ2-1 TRBV6-5 . CASRYFRERGTEQFF TGTGCCAGCAGATATTTCAGGGAGAGGGGGACTGAGCAGTTCTTC
TRBD1 TRBJ2-2 TRBV6-2/TRBV6-3 . CASSRRTGLGTGELFF TGTGCCAGCAGCAGGCGGACAGGTCTGGGGACCGGGGAGCTGTTTTTT
TRBD1 TRBJ2-7 TRBV20-1 . CSASRQGYEQYF TGCAGTGCTTCGAGACAGGGGTACGAGCAGTACTTC
TRBD1 TRBJ2-7 TRBV20-1 many CSAKRDRGYEQYF TGCAGTGCTAAGAGGGACAGGGGCTACGAGCAGTACTTC
. TRBJ2-7 TRBV10-1 . CASSDWGLRSYEQYF TGCGCCAGCAGTGATTGGGGGCTTAGGTCCTACGAGCAGTACTTC
. TRBJ2-1 TRBV14 . CASSQGGRVTYNEQFF TGTGCCAGCAGCCAAGGAGGGAGAGTGACCTACAATGAGCAGTTCTTC
. TRBJ2-6 TRBV9 few CASSVDPRHSSGANVLTF TGTGCCAGCAGCGTAGATCCGAGACACAGCTCTGGGGCCAACGTCCTGACTTTC
. TRBJ2-7 TRBV5-1 . CASSLEVAGGTALYF .
. TRBJ1-6 TRBV20-1 . CSARSRRTGYNSPLHF TGCAGTGCTAGAAGCCGACGTACGGGTTATAATTCACCCCTCCACTTT
. TRBJ2-1 TRBV10-3 . CAISGGTRLPNEQFF TGTGCCATCAGTGGCGGGACCCGGCTCCCCAATGAGCAGTTCTTC
. TRBJ2-2 TRBV30 . CAGGFGNTGELFF TGTGCCGGGGGTTTTGGCAACACCGGGGAGCTGTTTTTT
. TRBJ2-4 TRBV5-8 . CASSYYKGGEAKNIQYF TGTGCCAGCAGCTACTACAAGGGGGGGGAGGCCAAAAACATTCAGTACTTC
. TRBJ2-1 TRBV21-1 many CASSKATGGSYNEQFF TGTGCCAGCAGCAAAGCGACAGGGGGCTCCTACAATGAGCAGTTCTTC
. TRBJ1-2 TRBV20-1 . CSAVRDHAYGYTF TGCAGTGCTGTCCGGGACCACGCGTATGGCTACACCTTC
TRBD1 TRBJ2-2 TRBV28 . CASSLPGQGTGELFF TGTGCCAGCAGTCTCCCGGGACAGGGTACCGGGGAGCTGTTTTTT
TRBD1 TRBJ1-1 TRBV20-1 . CSAFLANTGGTEAFF TGCAGTGCGTTTTTGGCCAATACAGGGGGCACTGAAGCTTTCTTT
TRBD1 TRBJ1-2 TRBV6-1 . CASLQLGQGYGYTF TGTGCCAGCCTGCAACTGGGACAGGGGTATGGCTACACCTTC
. TRBJ2-7 TRBV10-2 few CASSESGGKRREQYF TGCGCCAGCAGTGAGAGTGGCGGGAAGAGACGCGAGCAGTACTTC
TRBD1 TRBJ2-2 TRBV12-3/TRBV12-4 . CASSPGQGPNTGELFF TGTGCCAGCAGTCCTGGACAGGGGCCTAACACCGGGGAGCTGTTTTTT
TRBD1 TRBJ2-1 TRBV3-1 few CASSYDRGFVDEQFF TGTGCCAGCAGCTACGACAGGGGGTTTGTCGATGAGCAGTTCTTC
. TRBJ2-1 TRBV29-1 few CSVDIANNEQFF TGCAGCGTCGACATCGCAAACAATGAGCAGTTCTTC